Sequencing of this TCR beta chain was carried out in a study of blood T cells in healthy people across ages. This CDR3 has 12 residues. Trimming stripped 2 bases from V and 6 bases from J, with 9 bases between. Germline CDR1 is SGHDT and CDR2 is YYEEEE. Next came a second PCR, run for roughly 6 to 11 cycles, which used a sample-barcoded 5' primer along with a J-beta primer mix. In TCRdb, the 5' RACE reads were re-called with MiXCR into one record per CDR3 protein. Among about 1.8 million distinct CDR3 sequences listed, less than 50% were seen once. The genes are TRBV5-6 and TRBJ2-7; D is perhaps TRBD2 (5 bases). This sequence was found in a woman aged 40 to 50 in good health. Sequences were obtained from blood. DNA of the CDR3: TGTGCCAGCAGCTTCCTAGCAAGCGAGCAGTACTTC. Translated, it gives CASSFLASEQYF.